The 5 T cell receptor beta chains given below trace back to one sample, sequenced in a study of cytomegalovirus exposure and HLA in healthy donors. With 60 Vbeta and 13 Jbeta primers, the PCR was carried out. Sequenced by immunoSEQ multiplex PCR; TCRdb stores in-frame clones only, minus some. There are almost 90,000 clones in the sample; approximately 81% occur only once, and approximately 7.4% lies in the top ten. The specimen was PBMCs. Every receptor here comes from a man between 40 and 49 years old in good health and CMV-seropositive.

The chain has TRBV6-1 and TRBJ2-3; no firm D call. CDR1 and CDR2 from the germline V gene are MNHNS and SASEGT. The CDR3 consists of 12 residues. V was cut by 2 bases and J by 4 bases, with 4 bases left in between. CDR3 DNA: TGTGCCAGCAGTGAAAGCGCAGATACGCAGTATTTT. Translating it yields CASSESADTQYF.

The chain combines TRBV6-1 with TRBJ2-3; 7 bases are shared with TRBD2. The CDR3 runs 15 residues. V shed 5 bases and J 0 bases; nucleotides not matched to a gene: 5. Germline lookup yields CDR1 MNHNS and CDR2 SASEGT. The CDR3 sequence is CASSRLAASTDTQYF. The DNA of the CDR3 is TGTGCCAGCAGTCGACTAGCCGCTAGCACAGATACGCAGTATTTT.

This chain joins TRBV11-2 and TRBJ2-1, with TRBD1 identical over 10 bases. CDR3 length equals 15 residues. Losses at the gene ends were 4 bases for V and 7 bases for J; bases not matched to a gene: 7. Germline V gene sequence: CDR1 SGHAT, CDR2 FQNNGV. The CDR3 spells CASSWVGQGGNEQFF. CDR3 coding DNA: TGTGCCAGCAGCTGGGTCGGACAGGGGGGGAATGAGCAGTTCTTC.

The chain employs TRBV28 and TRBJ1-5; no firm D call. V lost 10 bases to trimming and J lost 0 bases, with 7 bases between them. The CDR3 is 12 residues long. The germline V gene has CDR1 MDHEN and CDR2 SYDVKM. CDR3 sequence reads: CATDYSNQPQHF. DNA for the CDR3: TGTGCCACGGACTATAGCAATCAGCCCCAGCATTTT.

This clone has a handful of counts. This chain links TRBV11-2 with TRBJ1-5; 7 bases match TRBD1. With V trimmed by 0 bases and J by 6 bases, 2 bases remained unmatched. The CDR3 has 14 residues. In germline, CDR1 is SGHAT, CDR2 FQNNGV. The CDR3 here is CASSLEGGGQPQHF. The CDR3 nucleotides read TGTGCCAGCAGCTTAGAAGGGGGCGGTCAGCCCCAGCATTTT.